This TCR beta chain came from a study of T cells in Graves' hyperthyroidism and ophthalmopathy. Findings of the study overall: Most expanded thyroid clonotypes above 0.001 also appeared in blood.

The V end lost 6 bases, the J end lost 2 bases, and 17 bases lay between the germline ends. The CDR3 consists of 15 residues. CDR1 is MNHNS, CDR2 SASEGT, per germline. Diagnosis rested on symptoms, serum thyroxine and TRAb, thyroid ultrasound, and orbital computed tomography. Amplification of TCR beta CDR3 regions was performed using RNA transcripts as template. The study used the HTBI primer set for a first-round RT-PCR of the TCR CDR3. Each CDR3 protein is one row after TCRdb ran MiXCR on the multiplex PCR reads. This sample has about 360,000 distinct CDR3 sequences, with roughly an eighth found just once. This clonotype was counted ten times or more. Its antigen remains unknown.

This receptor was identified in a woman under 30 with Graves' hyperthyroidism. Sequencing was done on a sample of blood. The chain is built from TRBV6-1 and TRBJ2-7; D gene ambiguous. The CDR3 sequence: CASRTSRSPTYEQYF. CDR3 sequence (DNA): TGTGCCAGCAGAACCTCCCGTAGCCCTACCTACGAGCAGTACTTC.